Listed below are T cell receptor beta chains from one sample, sequenced in a study of blood T cell repertoires in COVID-19. Method: immunoSEQ multiplex PCR; TCRdb's copy keeps in-frame clones and lacks some. The sample has some 200,000 clones, roughly four fifths seen once. The source material was peripheral blood. The receptors were gathered from a woman aged 40 to 50 with acute or convalescent COVID-19. CDR3s include the opening cysteine and the closing phenylalanine or tryptophan. The D gene is left open where the match is weak. Clone size is given for some rows only: seen once, a few or many times, or a class if the clone is expanded.

cdr3_nt cdr3_aa v_call clone_size d_call j_call
TGTGCCAGCAGTGCCTCTGCCCTCCGGGACAGTCCTTTTCACTACGAGCAGTACTTC CASSASALRDSPFHYEQYF TRBV6-1 . TRBD1 TRBJ2-7
TGCGCCAGCAGCCCCGGACAGGGACAAGGCTACACCTTC CASSPGQGQGYTF TRBV4-3 . TRBD1 TRBJ1-2
TGTGCCTGGAGTCGTGGACAGGGTTCCTACGAGCAGTACTTC CAWSRGQGSYEQYF TRBV30 . TRBD1 TRBJ2-7
TGCGCCAGCAGCTTCGGCACTAGCGGGCTACAAGAGACCCAGTACTTC CASSFGTSGLQETQYF TRBV5-1 few TRBD2 TRBJ2-5
TGTGCCAGCATTCCGAGGGGGAATAAGGATGAGCAGTTCTTC CASIPRGNKDEQFF TRBV6-6 . . TRBJ2-1
TGTGCCAGCAGCCCGATAGCGGGAGGGAGGTACAATGAGCAGTTCTTC CASSPIAGGRYNEQFF TRBV6-2/TRBV6-3 . TRBD2 TRBJ2-1
TGCAGCGTTCAGCGGGGGGGCCTGGATACGCAGTATTTT CSVQRGGLDTQYF TRBV29-1 . TRBD2 TRBJ2-3
TGTGCCAGCAGCATTGGACAGACATTCTATGGCTACACCTTC CASSIGQTFYGYTF TRBV6-6 few . TRBJ1-2
TGTGCCAGCAGCTCTTGGGGAGTTTATGAAAAACTGTTTTTT CASSSWGVYEKLFF TRBV5-6 . . TRBJ1-4
TGTGCCAGTAGCTTTGGACAGGCACCCTATCAGCCCCAGCATTTT CASSFGQAPYQPQHF TRBV19 . TRBD1 TRBJ1-5
TGTGCCTGGAGTCCCGGGGGGGCCTACGAGCAGTACTTC CAWSPGGAYEQYF TRBV30 . TRBD2 TRBJ2-7
TGTGCTAGTGGTTCCAGAACTCAGGGGGGAAGGGAAAAACTGTTTTTT CASGSRTQGGREKLFF TRBV12-5 . TRBD1 TRBJ1-4
TGTGCCACCAGTGACCCGGACAGGGGGCGCGCCGGGGAGCTGTTTTTT CATSDPDRGRAGELFF TRBV24-1 . TRBD1 TRBJ2-2
TGTGCCAGCAGTTTATCGGGCTACAATGAGCAGTTCTTC CASSLSGYNEQFF TRBV28 . . TRBJ2-1
TGTGCCAGCAGCCAGGGGACAGGGGGCAATCAGCCCCAGCATTTT CASSQGTGGNQPQHF TRBV11-2 . TRBD1 TRBJ1-5
TGTGCCAGAGGGGGACTAGCGGACGACAATGAGCAGTTCTTC CARGGLADDNEQFF TRBV19 once TRBD2 TRBJ2-1
TGTGCCAGTAGTATGGACAGGGTTTCACCCCTCCACTTT CASSMDRVSPLHF TRBV19 . TRBD1 TRBJ1-6
TGTGCCAGCAGTCGACAGTTTGTAGAATCAGGGCCCCAGCATTTT CASSRQFVESGPQHF TRBV2 . . TRBJ1-5
TGTGCCAGCATCCCACAGTACAGCACAGATACGCAGTATTTT CASIPQYSTDTQYF TRBV2 . . TRBJ2-3
TGTGCCAGCAGCGTAGCTTTAGACAGGTTCAATGAGCAGTTCTTC CASSVALDRFNEQFF TRBV9 . . TRBJ2-1
TGTGCCAGCAGCCAAGTCCCTAGCGGGAGAGGAGAGACCCAGTACTTC CASSQVPSGRGETQYF TRBV3-1/TRBV3-2 many TRBD2 TRBJ2-5
TGTGCCAGCAGCCAAGGAGATTATGGCTACACCTTC CASSQGDYGYTF TRBV3-1/TRBV3-2 . . TRBJ1-2
TGTGCCAGCAGCGTCGGACTAGCGGGGGGCACAGATACGCAGTATTTT CASSVGLAGGTDTQYF TRBV9 . TRBD2 TRBJ2-3
TGTGCCAGCAGCTTCGAACCGGCCCAGAGGGACGAGCAGTACTTC CASSFEPAQRDEQYF TRBV27 . . TRBJ2-7
TGTGCCATCAGTCGGGACAGTTACATTGAGCAGTTCTTC CAISRDSYIEQFF TRBV10-3 few TRBD1 TRBJ2-1
TGCGCCAGCAGCTTGGTAATTCCGGGACAGGGGGCGCCGGGGAATTCACCCCTCCACTTT CASSLVIPGQGAPGNSPLHF TRBV5-1 . TRBD1 TRBJ1-6
TGTGCCTGCTCTACTTCCCTGTTCTCCTATGGCTACACCTTC CACSTSLFSYGYTF TRBV6-6 . . TRBJ1-2
TGTGCCAGCAACACCCCCCTTTTTCGGGACAGGGGAATCGATGAGCAGTTCTTC CASNTPLFRDRGIDEQFF TRBV25-1 . TRBD1 TRBJ2-1
TGTGCCAGCAGCAAAGGGGGGCAGGAGAGCTACGAGCAGTACTTC CASSKGGQESYEQYF TRBV21-1 . . TRBJ2-7
TGTGCCAGCACTCCAGGGCCAGGGACTGAAGCTTTCTTT CASTPGPGTEAFF TRBV6-6 . . TRBJ1-1
TGTGCCAGCAGCCGTAAACAGGGAACCAACACTGAAGCTTTCTTT CASSRKQGTNTEAFF TRBV5-4 . . TRBJ1-1
TGCGCCAGCAGCTTGGGACAGGGTTTCACTGAAGCTTTCTTT CASSLGQGFTEAFF TRBV5-1 . TRBD1 TRBJ1-1
TGTGCCAGCAGCCCATATTCCGGGGGGGGCTTGTATGGCTACACCTTC CASSPYSGGGLYGYTF TRBV11-2 . . TRBJ1-2
TGTGCCTGGGTAGCGGGGGGCGGACCCGATACGCAGTATTTT CAWVAGGGPDTQYF TRBV30 . TRBD2 TRBJ2-3
TGTGCCAGCAGCTCAGGAGGTGTGGGCCCTTTCGGGAACATTCAGTACTTC CASSSGGVGPFGNIQYF TRBV7-9 once . TRBJ2-4
TGCGCCAGCAGCTTGCCAGGGAACGCCTATGGCTACACCTTC CASSLPGNAYGYTF TRBV5-1 . . TRBJ1-2
TGTGCCAGCAGCCAAGGACAGGGCTCCTATGGCTACACCTTC CASSQGQGSYGYTF TRBV3-1/TRBV3-2 . TRBD1 TRBJ1-2
TGCGGTGGGGGGGAGTCGGGTTTCACCGGGGAGCTGTTTTTT CGGGESGFTGELFF TRBV29-1 . TRBD2 TRBJ2-2
TGTGCCAGCAGTTTAGCAGGGGGCGGGTATGGCTACACCTTC CASSLAGGGYGYTF TRBV27 . TRBD1 TRBJ1-2
TGTGCCAGCAGCTTGGTACAGTACACTGAAGCTTTCTTT CASSLVQYTEAFF TRBV5-5 . . TRBJ1-1
TGTGCCAGCGTTCTACAGGGGGCGAATCAGCCCCAGCATTTT CASVLQGANQPQHF TRBV6-6 . TRBD1 TRBJ1-5